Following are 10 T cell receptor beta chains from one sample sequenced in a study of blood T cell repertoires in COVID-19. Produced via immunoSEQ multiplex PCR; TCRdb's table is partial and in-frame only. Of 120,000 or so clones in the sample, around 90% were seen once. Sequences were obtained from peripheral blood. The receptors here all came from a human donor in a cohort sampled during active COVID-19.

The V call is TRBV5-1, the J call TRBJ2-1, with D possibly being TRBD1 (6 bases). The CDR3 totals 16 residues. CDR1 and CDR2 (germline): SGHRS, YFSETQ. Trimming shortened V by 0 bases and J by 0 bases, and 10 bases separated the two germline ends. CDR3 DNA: TGCGCCAGCAGCTTGGCCGGACAGAACTCCTACAATGAGCAGTTCTTC. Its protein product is CASSLAGQNSYNEQFF.

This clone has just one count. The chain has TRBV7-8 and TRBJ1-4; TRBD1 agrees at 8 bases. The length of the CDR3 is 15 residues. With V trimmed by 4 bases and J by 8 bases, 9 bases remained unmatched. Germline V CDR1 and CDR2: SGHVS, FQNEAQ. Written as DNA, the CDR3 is TGTGCCAGCAGCTCCTCCCTGGGACAGGACGAAAAACTGTTTTTT. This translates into CASSSSLGQDEKLFF.

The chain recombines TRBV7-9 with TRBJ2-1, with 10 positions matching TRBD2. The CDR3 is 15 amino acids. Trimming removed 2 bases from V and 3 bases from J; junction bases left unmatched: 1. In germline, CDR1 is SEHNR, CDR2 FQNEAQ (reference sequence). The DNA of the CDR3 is TGTGCCAGCAGCTTAACTAGCGGGAACTACAATGAGCAGTTCTTC. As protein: CASSLTSGNYNEQFF.

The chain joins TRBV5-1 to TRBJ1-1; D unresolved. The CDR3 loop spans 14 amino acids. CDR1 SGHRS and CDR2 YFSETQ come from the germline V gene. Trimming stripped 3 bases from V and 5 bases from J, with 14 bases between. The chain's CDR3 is CASSSIPGGTEAFF. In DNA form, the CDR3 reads TGCGCCAGCAGCTCCATCCCAGGTGGGACTGAAGCTTTCTTT.

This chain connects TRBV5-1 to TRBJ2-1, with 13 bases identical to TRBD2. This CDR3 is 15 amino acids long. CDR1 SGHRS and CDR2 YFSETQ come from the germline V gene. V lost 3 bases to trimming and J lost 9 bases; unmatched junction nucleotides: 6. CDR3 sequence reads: CASSWTSGRFVEQFF. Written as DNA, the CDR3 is TGCGCCAGCAGCTGGACTAGCGGGAGATTCGTTGAGCAGTTCTTC.

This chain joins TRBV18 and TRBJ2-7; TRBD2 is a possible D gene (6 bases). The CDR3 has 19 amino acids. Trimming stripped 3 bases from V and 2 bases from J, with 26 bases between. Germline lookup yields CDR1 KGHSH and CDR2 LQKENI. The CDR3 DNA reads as TGTGCCAGCTCACCCAGCCCTCATTCGGGAGAGAGGCGCACCTACGAGCAGTACTTC. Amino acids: CASSPSPHSGERRTYEQYF.

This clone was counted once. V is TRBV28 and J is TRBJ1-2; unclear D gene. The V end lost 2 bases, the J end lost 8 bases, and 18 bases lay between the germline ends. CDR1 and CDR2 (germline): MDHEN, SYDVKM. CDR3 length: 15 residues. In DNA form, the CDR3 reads TGTGCCAGCAGTTTAGCTTCGGGAGGTACGGGCGGCTACACCTTC. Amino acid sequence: CASSLASGGTGGYTF.

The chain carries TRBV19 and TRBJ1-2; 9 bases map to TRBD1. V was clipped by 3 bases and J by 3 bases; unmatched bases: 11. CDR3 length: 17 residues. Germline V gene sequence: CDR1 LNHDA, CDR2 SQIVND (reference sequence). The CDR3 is CASSMGLRGQGDYGYTF. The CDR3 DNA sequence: TGTGCCAGTAGTATGGGTCTGCGGGGACAGGGTGACTATGGCTACACCTTC.

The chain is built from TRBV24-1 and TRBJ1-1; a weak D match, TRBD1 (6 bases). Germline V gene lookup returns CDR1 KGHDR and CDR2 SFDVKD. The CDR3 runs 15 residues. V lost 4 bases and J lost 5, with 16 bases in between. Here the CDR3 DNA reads TGTGCCACCAGTGAAAGTTCGGGCAGGGGTACTGAAGCTTTCTTT. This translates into CATSESSGRGTEAFF.

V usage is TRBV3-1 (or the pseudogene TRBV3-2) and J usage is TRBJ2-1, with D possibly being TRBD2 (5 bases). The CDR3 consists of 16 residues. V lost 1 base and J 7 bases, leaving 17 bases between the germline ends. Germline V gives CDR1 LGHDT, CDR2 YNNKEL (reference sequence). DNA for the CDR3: TGTGCCAGCAGCCAAGTTAACCGGGATTCGAGAAATGAGCAGTTCTTC. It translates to CASSQVNRDSRNEQFF.